Below, 25 T cell receptor beta chains from the same sample are listed, as sequenced in a study of glioma-infiltrating T cells. Amplification of TCR alpha and beta CDR3 regions from RNA used iRepertoire nested multiplex PCR. Using its own MiXCR run on the multiplex PCR reads, TCRdb lists one record per CDR3 protein. The sample holds 400,000 or so distinct CDR3 sequences, 41% seen once. The sequenced sample consisted of glioma tissue, nonneoplastic brain tissue, or PBMCs (not recorded which). These receptors were obtained from a human donor with low-grade glioma or glioblastoma, undergoing nonglioma brain surgery, or in good health (not recorded which).

This clonotype was observed at least ten times. The chain joins TRBV20-1 to TRBJ2-1; possibly TRBD2 for D (5 bases). Germline CDR1 and CDR2: DFQATT and SNEGSKA (reference sequence). There are 17 residues in the CDR3. V lost 6 bases and J 0 bases, leaving 21 bases between the germline ends. The CDR3 DNA reads as TGCAGTGCAATTACTCTGCTAGCACCCGGCTCCTACAATGAGCAGTTCTTC. This sequence encodes CSAITLLAPGSYNEQFF.

The chain recombines TRBV6-2 or TRBV6-3 with TRBJ2-7, with TRBD1 identical over 7 bases. CDR3 length: 14 residues. V lost 6 bases to trimming and J lost 2 bases; unmatched junction nucleotides: 7. Germline assignment: CDR1 MNHEY and CDR2 SVGEGT. The CDR3 protein is CASRIPGQTYEQYF. As DNA, the CDR3 is TGTGCCAGCAGGATTCCGGGACAGACCTACGAGCAGTACTTC.

Comment on this clonotype: Sequence at one end of the junction differs from germline and may be a read error. The chain links TRBV7-6 to TRBJ2-5; tentative D call: TRBD1 (6 bases). Germline CDR1 SGHVS, CDR2 FNYEAQ. The CDR3 contains 13 residues. The CDR3 region is CASSATGQETQYF. Written as DNA, the CDR3 is TGTGCTAGCAGCGCCACAGGGCAAGAGACCCAGTACTTC. Full variable domain (rest looked up from reference TRBV7-6 and TRBJ2-5): GAGVSQSPRYKVTKRGQDVALRCDPISGHVSLYWYRQALGQGPEFLTYFNYEAQQDKSGLPNDRFSAERPEGSISTLTIQRTEQRDSAMYRCASSATGQETQYFGPGTRLLVL.

Concerning this clonotype: A much larger clone sits a single nucleotide away, making a read error possible. The V gene is TRBV28, the J gene TRBJ2-3; 7 bases agree with TRBD2. This CDR3 comprises 15 residues. The V gene's germline CDR1 is MDHEN and CDR2 SYDVKM. The V gene end was trimmed by 7 bases and the J gene end by 4 bases; junction bases not matched to a gene: 11. The CDR3 coding sequence is TGTGCCAGCAATTTGTTCGGGGGGAGTTCAGATACGCAGTATTTT. It encodes CASNLFGGSSDTQYF.

V is TRBV4-1 and J is TRBJ2-1, with D tentatively TRBD1 (7 bases). This CDR3 region has 16 residues. Germline V CDR1 and CDR2: MGHRA, YSYEKL. Deletions cut 2 bases from V and 8 bases from J, with 19 bases between. The CDR3 sequence is CASSQRLRDSGHEQFF. In DNA form, the CDR3 reads TGCGCCAGCAGCCAAAGGCTACGGGACAGCGGGCATGAGCAGTTCTTC.

This clonotype was seen just once. A much more abundant neighbour one base away suggests this may be a read error. The CDR3 spells CATSDRARDNNGQFF. CDR3 nucleotide sequence: TGTGCCACCAGTGACCGTGCCCGGGACAACAATGGGCAGTTCTTC. The chain combines TRBV27 with TRBJ2-1, with D possibly being TRBD1 (6 bases). Germline-derived CDR1 and CDR2 are MNHEY and SMNVEV (reference sequence). This CDR3 comprises 15 residues.

This clonotype was detected ten times or more. J is TRBJ2-7 and V is TRBV6-2 or TRBV6-3, with D maybe TRBD2 (6 bases). The CDR3 consists of 15 residues. Trimming removed 0 bases at V and 2 bases at J, with 11 bases between. Germline V gene sequence: CDR1 MNHEY, CDR2 SVGEGT. The CDR3 coding sequence is TGTGCCAGCAGTTACTCTAGCGGACCTCCCTACGAGCAGTACTTC. Translating gives CASSYSSGPPYEQYF.

The rearrangement links TRBV7-9 to TRBJ2-7; TRBD1 agrees at 8 bases. Germline assignment: CDR1 SEHNR and CDR2 FQNEAQ (reference sequence). The CDR3 consists of 11 residues. The CDR3 is CAVQGAGEQYF. CDR3 nucleotides: TGTGCTGTCCAGGGGGCGGGCGAGCAGTACTTC.

In the case of this clonotype: In this CDR3 the conserved last residue, phenylalanine or tryptophan, is missing, so a read error is likely. This rearrangement joins TRBV12-3 or TRBV12-4 to TRBJ1-1; D not resolved. The CDR3 length is 14 residues. Deletions cut 3 bases from V and 5 bases from J, with 13 bases between. CDR3 bases: TGTGCCAGCAGTTTGATAGGGCTAAGGACTGAAGCTTTCTCT. Translation: CASSLIGLRTEAFS.

The chain uses TRBV6-2 or TRBV6-3 and TRBJ1-6; D is undetermined. Germline CDR1 and CDR2: MNHEY and SVGEGT. CDR3 length: 13 residues. Between the trimmed V and J ends, which lost 4 bases and 12 bases, there was a span of 13 bases. The CDR3 here is CASSSYMAGPLHF. DNA for the CDR3: TGTGCCAGCAGTTCTTACATGGCGGGACCCCTCCACTTT.

Remarks on this clonotype: This sequence may be a read error, since a much larger clone differs from it by one base. The chain couples TRBV24-1 to TRBJ2-5, with no clear D. Germline CDR1 is KGHDR and CDR2 is SFDVKD. The CDR3 is 12 residues long. Trimming cost V 8 bases and J 2 bases, with 8 bases left between them. The CDR3 DNA reads as TGTGCCACCAAGAGTTCTCAAGAGACCCAGTACTTC. This sequence encodes CATKSSQETQYF.

V usage is TRBV5-4 and J usage is TRBJ2-7; 11 positions agree with TRBD2. The CDR3 loop spans 16 amino acids. V shed 0 bases and J 3 bases; nucleotides not matched to a gene: 5. Germline CDR1 is SGHNT and CDR2 is YYREEE (reference sequence). The CDR3 DNA reads as TGTGCCAGCAGCTTGGACGGGACTAGCGGAGTCTACGAGCAGTACTTC. It is translated as CASSLDGTSGVYEQYF.

Many counts were recorded for this clonotype. The V call is TRBV7-2, the J call TRBJ2-7; 8 bases align to TRBD1. CDR1 and CDR2 (germline): SGHTA, FQGNSA. This CDR3 comprises 14 residues. With V trimmed by 5 bases and J by 2 bases, 5 bases remained unmatched. For the CDR3, the DNA is TGTGCCAGCAGCAGGGACAGGATGACCTACGAGCAGTACTTC. Protein: CASSRDRMTYEQYF.

The rearrangement uses TRBV28 and TRBJ2-7; D gene uncertain. This CDR3 contains 11 residues. Germline V gives CDR1 MDHEN, CDR2 SYDVKM. Trimming cost V 10 bases and J 6 bases, with 13 bases left between them. The CDR3 DNA reads as TGTGCCACCCGTCGATGGGGCGAGCAGTACTTC. Its translation is CATRRWGEQYF. The variable domain in full, with the rest retrieved from reference TRBV28 and TRBJ2-7, is DVKVTQSSRYLVKRTGEKVFLECVQDMDHENMFWYRQDPGLGLRLIYFSYDVKMKEKGDIPEGYSVSREKKERFSLILESASTNQTSMYLCATRRWGEQYFGPGTRLTVT.

The table lists this clonotype with a few counts. The rearrangement links TRBV7-9 to TRBJ1-3, with D unclear. The CDR3 runs to 18 residues. V lost 6 bases, J lost 2 bases, and 23 bases lay in between. Germline-derived CDR1 and CDR2 are SEHNR and FQNEAQ (reference sequence). The CDR3 DNA reads as TGTGCCAGCAGGCGCCCACACTTGGAGGTTCCGGCTGGAAACACCATATATTTT. Residues: CASRRPHLEVPAGNTIYF.

This clonotype was seen a handful of times. J is TRBJ2-7 and V is TRBV20-1; 8 bases line up with TRBD2. V lost 4 bases and J lost 3; bases outside the gene matches: 5. CDR3 length equals 13 residues. CDR1 is DFQATT, CDR2 SNEGSKA, per germline (reference sequence). The CDR3 nucleotides read TGCAGTGCTAAGCGGGAGCAAGGCTACGAGCAGTACTTC. Translation gives CSAKREQGYEQYF.

The chain has TRBV7-3 and TRBJ1-5; 7 bases map to TRBD1. V lost 4 bases to trimming and J lost 0 bases; unmatched junction nucleotides: 6. This CDR3 contains 16 residues. Germline values: CDR1 SGHTA, CDR2 FQGTGA. In DNA, the CDR3 is TGTGCCAGCAGCTACCGGGACAGCTATAGCAATCAGCCCCAGCATTTT. Translation gives CASSYRDSYSNQPQHF.

The rearrangement uses TRBV20-1 and TRBJ2-4; tentatively, D is TRBD2 (6 bases). V lost 6 bases to trimming and J lost 4 bases, with 13 bases between them. Germline CDR1 and CDR2: DFQATT and SNEGSKA (reference sequence). The CDR3 runs to 13 residues. CDR3 nucleotide sequence: TGCAGTGCCGCCGGGACTTCAAAAAACATTCAGTACTTC. It translates to CSAAGTSKNIQYF.

The chain combines TRBV6-1 with TRBJ1-3; D unclear. CDR1 and CDR2 from the germline V gene are MNHNS and SASEGT. V lost 6 bases to trimming and J lost 0 bases, with 12 bases between them. This CDR3 region has 15 residues. The CDR3 region is CASRRGDSSGNTIYF. The CDR3 DNA follows: TGTGCCAGCAGACGCGGGGATAGCTCTGGAAACACCATATATTTT.

V gene TRBV28 combines with J gene TRBJ2-1; TRBD2 aligns across 11 bases. V was clipped by 4 bases and J by 2 bases; unmatched bases: 10. This CDR3 contains 18 residues. Germline V gives CDR1 MDHEN, CDR2 SYDVKM. This chain's CDR3 is CASSSISGRGGTYNEQFF. The CDR3 bases are TGTGCCAGCAGTTCGATTAGCGGGAGGGGAGGAACCTACAATGAGCAGTTCTTC. The full variable domain, in which reference TRBV28 and TRBJ2-1 provide the parts outside the CDR3, is DVKVTQSSRYLVKRTGEKVFLECVQDMDHENMFWYRQDPGLGLRLIYFSYDVKMKEKGDIPEGYSVSREKKERFSLILESASTNQTSMYLCASSSISGRGGTYNEQFFGPGTRLTVL.

The V and J genes are TRBV29-1 and TRBJ2-5, with 8 bases fitting TRBD2. With 6 bases clipped from V and 3 bases from J, the junction kept 9 bases outside the gene matches. The CDR3 sequence is 14 residues long. Looked up from germline, CDR1 is SQVTM and CDR2 is ANQGSEA. CDR3 loop: CSVELAEPKETQYF. Here the CDR3 DNA reads TGCAGCGTGGAACTAGCGGAGCCTAAAGAGACCCAGTACTTC.

This clonotype came up once. This may come from a read error, since a much larger clone is one base off. In DNA form, the CDR3 reads TGTGCCAACACCCGGGGGGGGCTAGAGCAGTACTTC. It is translated as CANTRGGLEQYF. The chain recombines TRBV28 with TRBJ2-7, with TRBD2 identical over 8 bases. Losses at the gene ends were 10 bases for V and 7 bases for J; bases not matched to a gene: 9. This CDR3 has 12 amino acids. Germline values: CDR1 MDHEN, CDR2 SYDVKM.

V usage is TRBV25-1 and J usage is TRBJ1-1, with 8 positions matching TRBD1. This CDR3 is built from 15 residues. With 1 base clipped from V and 1 base from J, the junction kept 2 bases outside the gene matches. Germline CDR1 and CDR2: MGHDK and SYGVNS. CDR3 loop: CASSEFGTGNTEAFF. CDR3 nucleotides: TGTGCCAGCAGTGAATTCGGGACAGGGAACACTGAAGCTTTCTTT.

This clonotype occurred many times. The chain is built from TRBV6-1 and TRBJ2-7, with TRBD1 matching over 9 bases. Trimming removed 3 bases from V and 1 base from J; junction bases left unmatched: 1. CDR3 length: 14 residues. Per germline, CDR1 MNHNS and CDR2 SASEGT. In nucleotides, the CDR3 is TGTGCCAGCAGTGAGACAGGGGGATCCTACGAGCAGTACTTC. It translates to CASSETGGSYEQYF.

This clonotype showed up many times. V and J are TRBV28 and TRBJ2-3; 15 positions agree with TRBD2. Germline-derived CDR1 and CDR2 are MDHEN and SYDVKM. The CDR3 loop spans 16 amino acids. V dropped 4 bases and J dropped 3; count of bases not matched to a gene: 2. The CDR3 region is CASSSGLAGGTDTQYF. The CDR3 DNA sequence: TGTGCCAGCAGTTCCGGACTAGCGGGAGGGACAGATACGCAGTATTTT.